This T cell receptor (beta chain) was sequenced for a study of blood T cell repertoires in COVID-19. This table comes from immunoSEQ multiplex PCR, and its TCRdb copy is limited to in-frame clones, with some not included. The sample contains just over 300,000 clones, approximately 86% of which appear only once. The CDR3 sequence is 13 residues long. V lost 8 bases and J lost 5, with 13 bases in between. Germline CDR1 WSHSY, CDR2 SAAADI. Sequencing used peripheral blood. The chain carries TRBV10-2 and TRBJ2-1; possible D gene TRBD2, 6 bases. This TCR was sampled from a man aged 18 to 30 with active or convalescent COVID-19. The CDR3 protein is CASAGLQDNEQFF. DNA of the CDR3: TGCGCCAGCGCGGGATTACAGGACAATGAGCAGTTCTTC.